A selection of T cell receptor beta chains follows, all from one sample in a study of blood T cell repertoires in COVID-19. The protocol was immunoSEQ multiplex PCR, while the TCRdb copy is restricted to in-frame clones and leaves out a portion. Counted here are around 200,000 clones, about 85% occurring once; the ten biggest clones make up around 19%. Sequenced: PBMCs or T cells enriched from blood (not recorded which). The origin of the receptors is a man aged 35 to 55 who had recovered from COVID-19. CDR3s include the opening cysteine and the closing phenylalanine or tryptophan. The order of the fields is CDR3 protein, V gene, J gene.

cdr3_aa: CSAGYRDQAFF
v_call: TRBV20-1
j_call: TRBJ1-1

cdr3_aa: CASSRDSDYGYTF
v_call: TRBV12-3/TRBV12-4
j_call: TRBJ1-2

cdr3_aa: CATGRVNYGYTF
v_call: TRBV6-6
j_call: TRBJ1-2

cdr3_aa: CASSVTESYEQYF
v_call: TRBV2
j_call: TRBJ2-7

cdr3_aa: CASSYPRDRGPEAQHF
v_call: TRBV6-2/TRBV6-3
j_call: TRBJ1-5

cdr3_aa: CAWNGLAGVSTGELFF
v_call: TRBV30
j_call: TRBJ2-2

cdr3_aa: CASSLSTLGGVRRFF
v_call: TRBV27
j_call: TRBJ2-1

cdr3_aa: CSASVLAGATGELFF
v_call: TRBV20-1
j_call: TRBJ2-2

cdr3_aa: CASKGVLGGDYEQYF
v_call: TRBV21-1
j_call: TRBJ2-7

cdr3_aa: CASSYQGLTTNYGYTF
v_call: TRBV7-2
j_call: TRBJ1-2

cdr3_aa: CASSLTTGGALSGNTIYF
v_call: TRBV5-1
j_call: TRBJ1-3

cdr3_aa: CSVSTGLNSPLHF
v_call: TRBV29-1
j_call: TRBJ1-6

cdr3_aa: CASSQDSAYQETQYF
v_call: TRBV28
j_call: TRBJ2-5

cdr3_aa: CASSRGREETQYF
v_call: TRBV7-2
j_call: TRBJ2-5

cdr3_aa: CATVGSGGTEAFF
v_call: TRBV2
j_call: TRBJ1-1

cdr3_aa: CASSYGLSGGLDEQFF
v_call: TRBV6-2/TRBV6-3
j_call: TRBJ2-1

cdr3_aa: CASSPSGSSYEQYF
v_call: TRBV3-1/TRBV3-2
j_call: TRBJ2-7

cdr3_aa: CASSLGTGNYTF
v_call: TRBV28
j_call: TRBJ1-2

cdr3_aa: CASSEWGGQGKEKLFF
v_call: TRBV25-1
j_call: TRBJ1-4

cdr3_aa: CAWTTGVGNSPLHF
v_call: TRBV30
j_call: TRBJ1-6

cdr3_aa: CASKTSGSSGEETQYF
v_call: TRBV2
j_call: TRBJ2-5

cdr3_aa: CASSRSQGSYEQYF
v_call: TRBV28
j_call: TRBJ2-7

cdr3_aa: CASSVDDRGSYEQYF
v_call: TRBV9
j_call: TRBJ2-7

cdr3_aa: CASSRDRAISTDTQYF
v_call: TRBV5-4
j_call: TRBJ2-3

cdr3_aa: CASSSGSAYGYTF
v_call: TRBV11-1
j_call: TRBJ1-2

cdr3_aa: CASSPGLSGANVLTF
v_call: TRBV18
j_call: TRBJ2-6

cdr3_aa: CASSPREAGTGELFF
v_call: TRBV2
j_call: TRBJ2-2

cdr3_aa: CASSRGTSGTVYEQYF
v_call: TRBV6-2/TRBV6-3
j_call: TRBJ2-7

cdr3_aa: CASSYLDRGLREAFF
v_call: TRBV6-2/TRBV6-3
j_call: TRBJ1-1

cdr3_aa: CASSPGGDRLYEQYF
v_call: TRBV5-1
j_call: TRBJ2-7

cdr3_aa: CASSTNFHEQFF
v_call: TRBV5-1
j_call: TRBJ2-1

cdr3_aa: CASSPNRQGAKQETQYF
v_call: TRBV18
j_call: TRBJ2-5

cdr3_aa: CASSLNRGTKNIQYF
v_call: TRBV11-1
j_call: TRBJ2-4

cdr3_aa: CASSPGSGFQHF
v_call: TRBV18
j_call: TRBJ1-5

cdr3_aa: CASSLLPSGTGELFF
v_call: TRBV7-3
j_call: TRBJ2-2

cdr3_aa: CASSVGGREYNEQFF
v_call: TRBV9
j_call: TRBJ2-1

cdr3_aa: CASSQVRGRIGELFF
v_call: TRBV4-3
j_call: TRBJ2-2

cdr3_aa: CASSEDRGPGNTIYF
v_call: TRBV7-3
j_call: TRBJ1-3